Below are 30 T cell receptor beta chains sequenced from a single sample in a study of blood T cell repertoires in COVID-19. Profiled with immunoSEQ multiplex PCR; TCRdb holds only in-frame clones, not every one. The repertoire includes about 190,000 clones, about 82% of them detected once, and more than 7.5% sits in the top ten. The sample consisted of PBMCs or T cells enriched from blood (not recorded which). Receptor source: a woman aged 25 to 39 who had recovered from COVID-19.

CDR3 nucleotide sequence: TGTGCCAGCTCACCGAACAGGGTGAACACTGAAGCTTTCTTT. This sequence encodes CASSPNRVNTEAFF. The V call is TRBV18, the J call TRBJ1-1; maybe TRBD1 (6 bases). The germline CDR1 and CDR2 sequences are KGHSH and LQKENI. This CDR3 has 14 amino acids. Trimming cost V 3 bases and J 0 bases, with 8 bases left between them.

The V call is TRBV24-1, the J call TRBJ2-3; D perhaps matches TRBD1 (5 bases). The CDR3 length is 13 residues. Per the germline V gene, CDR1 is KGHDR and CDR2 is SFDVKD. The V end lost 5 bases, the J end lost 4 bases, and 9 bases lay between the germline ends. The CDR3 DNA follows: TGTGCCACCAGTGGAACAGGACCAGATACGCAGTATTTT. This codes for CATSGTGPDTQYF.

The rearrangement joins TRBV10-3 to TRBJ2-7; unclear D gene. Germline CDR1 is ENHRY and CDR2 is SYGVKD. The ends were cut back, 0 bases at V and 0 bases at J, with 6 bases in the middle. The CDR3 is 14 amino acids. This CDR3 reads CAISESGTSYEQYF. CDR3 bases: TGTGCCATCAGTGAGTCGGGCACCTCCTACGAGCAGTACTTC.

The rearrangement links TRBV9 to TRBJ1-1, with a weak D call TRBD1 (6 bases). Germline V CDR1 and CDR2: SGDLS, YYNGEE. This CDR3 region has 14 residues. Trimming shortened V by 1 base and J by 7 bases, and 14 bases separated the two germline ends. CDR3 DNA sequence: TGTGCCAGCAGCGTATCCTCAGGGGATGATGAAGCTTTCTTT. Translated: CASSVSSGDDEAFF.

The chain couples TRBV30 to TRBJ1-4; D perhaps matches TRBD1 (6 bases). The length of the CDR3 is 16 residues. CDR1 and CDR2 from the germline V gene are GTSNPN and SVGIG (reference sequence). Trimming took off 2 bases at V and 3 bases at J, with 16 bases between the two ends. Written as DNA, the CDR3 is TGTGCCTGGAGTCCCCTCAGGGGATGGGCTAATGAAAAACTGTTTTTT. It codes for CAWSPLRGWANEKLFF.

This chain connects TRBV20-1 to TRBJ1-2; TRBD1 might be the D (6 bases). The CDR3 runs to 11 residues. Germline CDR1 is DFQATT and CDR2 is SNEGSKA (reference sequence). V was cut by 6 bases and J by 3 bases, with 8 bases left in between. In nucleotides, the CDR3 is TGCAGTGCCCAGGGGCACTATGGCTACACCTTC. Translation gives CSAQGHYGYTF.

V usage is TRBV6-2 or TRBV6-3 and J usage is TRBJ2-7; 8 bases line up with TRBD2. The CDR3 contains 14 residues. Unmatched junction bases numbered 7, after V lost 5 bases and J lost 4 bases. Per germline, CDR1 MNHEY and CDR2 SVGEGT. This CDR3 is CASSLSGIGYEQYF. The CDR3 coding sequence is TGTGCCAGCAGTCTTAGCGGGATCGGGTACGAGCAGTACTTC.

The CDR3 sequence: CASSLTGGPNEKLFF. DNA of the CDR3: TGCGCCAGCAGCTTAACAGGGGGGCCTAATGAAAAACTGTTTTTT. The rearrangement uses TRBV5-1 and TRBJ1-4, with 8 bases aligning to TRBD1. The CDR3 has 15 amino acids. Losses at the gene ends were 2 bases for V and 3 bases for J; bases not matched to a gene: 3. Germline V gives CDR1 SGHRS, CDR2 YFSETQ.

The chain combines TRBV28 with TRBJ2-7; weak D call: TRBD1 (6 bases). This CDR3 region has 16 residues. Trimming left V 10 bases short and J 3 bases short, with 25 bases between. From germline, CDR1 is MDHEN and CDR2 SYDVKM. CDR3 in DNA: TGTGCCACCAGAGGGGGATCAACAGGGAAAGGCTACGAGCAGTACTTC. Translating it yields CATRGGSTGKGYEQYF.

The chain links TRBV24-1 to TRBJ1-1; the match to TRBD1 covers 8 bases. V lost 4 bases and J lost 1; bases outside the gene matches: 4. The CDR3 spans 15 residues. Germline V gene data show CDR1 as KGHDR and CDR2 as SFDVKD. The DNA for the CDR3 is TGTGCCACCAGTGACTCCGGGACAGGGAACACTGAAGCTTTCTTT. Encoded protein: CATSDSGTGNTEAFF.

The genes are TRBV6-5 and TRBJ1-5; the match to TRBD1 covers 7 bases. The CDR3 contains 14 residues. V lost 6 bases to trimming and J lost 0 bases; unmatched junction nucleotides: 2. Germline CDR1 reads MNHEY; CDR2 reads SVGAGI. As DNA, the CDR3 is TGTGCCAGCAGGGACAGGAGTAGCAATCAGCCCCAGCATTTT. Translation: CASRDRSSNQPQHF.

V and J are TRBV2 and TRBJ1-5, with D possibly matching TRBD1 (6 bases). The ends were cut back, 6 bases at V and 4 bases at J, with 13 bases in the middle. CDR1 is SNHLY, CDR2 FYNNEI, per germline. This CDR3 comprises 14 residues. The CDR3 sequence is CASSAITGNQPQHF. The CDR3 DNA is TGTGCCAGCAGCGCAATTACAGGGAATCAGCCCCAGCATTTT.

This clone came up a few times. The chain joins TRBV12-5 to TRBJ2-1; 14 bases fit TRBD2. The CDR3 contains 15 residues. The V and J ends lost 5 bases and 6 bases, in that order; junction bases with no gene match: 3. Germline values: CDR1 LGHNT, CDR2 FRNRAP. The CDR3 DNA sequence: TGTGCTAGTGGTAAAGGGACTAGCGGGAGCAATGAGCAGTTCTTC. The encoded protein is CASGKGTSGSNEQFF.

CDR3 DNA: TGTGCCGGGAGCTCTGGAAACACCATATATTTT. Its protein is CAGSSGNTIYF. This chain connects TRBV7-9 to TRBJ1-3; no reliable D call. Trimming removed 11 bases from V and 0 bases from J, with 5 bases in between. The CDR3 totals 11 residues. CDR1 is SEHNR and CDR2 is FQNEAQ in the germline V gene (reference sequence).

The chain joins TRBV27 to TRBJ2-5; 7 bases match TRBD1. Germline-derived CDR1 and CDR2 are MNHEY and SMNVEV (reference sequence). Trimming took 0 bases from V and 2 from J; bases not matched to a gene: 3. The CDR3 runs 15 residues. The CDR3: CASSLSRQGQETQYF. CDR3 nucleotides: TGTGCCAGCAGTTTATCGAGACAGGGACAAGAGACCCAGTACTTC.

J is TRBJ2-2 and V is TRBV3-1 (or the pseudogene TRBV3-2), with D tentatively TRBD2 (5 bases). Between the trimmed V and J ends, which lost 4 bases and 1 base, there was a span of 13 bases. This CDR3 is built from 16 residues. Looked up from germline, CDR1 is LGHDT and CDR2 is YNNKEL (reference sequence). CDR3 in DNA: TGTGCCAGCAGCCCGGGCTCGGGAAAGAACACCGGGGAGCTGTTTTTT. Encoded protein: CASSPGSGKNTGELFF.

This chain links TRBV7-8 with TRBJ2-1, with TRBD2 matching 7 bases. The CDR3 contains 16 residues. Trimming removed 2 bases from V and 8 bases from J; junction bases left unmatched: 12. Germline CDR1 SGHVS, CDR2 FQNEAQ. In DNA form, the CDR3 reads TGTGCCAGCAGCTTAAGGCTAGCTGGGGGGAGGGATGAGCAGTTCTTC. Amino acids: CASSLRLAGGRDEQFF.

This clone was observed a few times. V is TRBV28 and J is TRBJ1-3; 7 bases fit TRBD1. This CDR3 has 16 residues. Germline-derived CDR1 and CDR2 are MDHEN and SYDVKM. Trimming took 1 base from V and 4 from J; bases not matched to a gene: 7. CDR3 nucleotide sequence: TGTGCCAGCAGTTTATCCACAGGGGTGTGGGGAAACACCATATATTTT. Translating gives CASSLSTGVWGNTIYF.

This sequence joins TRBV7-2 and TRBJ2-1; a weak D match, TRBD2 (6 bases). Germline loops: CDR1 SGHTA, CDR2 FQGNSA. There are 14 residues in the CDR3. Deletions cut 0 bases from V and 6 bases from J, with 9 bases between. The CDR3 nucleotides read TGTGCCAGCAGCTTAGCGCCTAGCGCCAATGAGCAGTTCTTC. As protein: CASSLAPSANEQFF.

The V and J genes are TRBV11-2 and TRBJ2-7; D remains ambiguous. Germline CDR1 SGHAT, CDR2 FQNNGV. Trimming pared 5 bases from V and 7 bases from J, leaving 12 bases between. The CDR3 length is 12 residues. The CDR3 DNA sequence: TGTGCCAGCAGCCAACTTCCTCGGGAGCAGTACTTC. Protein sequence: CASSQLPREQYF.

Note on this clone: A much bigger clone sits one base away, suggesting this may be a read error. The chain employs TRBV6-5 and TRBJ2-7; 11 bases are shared with TRBD2. V gave up 6 bases and J gave up 3 bases; unmatched junction bases: 7. Germline V lookup: CDR1 MNHEY, CDR2 SVGAGI. This CDR3 has 15 amino acids. The CDR3 region has the DNA TGTGCCAGCAGCTCACCCGGGACTAGCGGCTACGAGCAGTACTTC. It specifies CASSSPGTSGYEQYF.

The V call is TRBV29-1, the J call TRBJ2-1, with TRBD2 identical over 9 bases. The CDR3 has 15 residues. The junction had 9 bases not matched to a gene; V was cut back by 4 bases and J by 5 bases. Per germline, CDR1 SQVTM and CDR2 ANQGSEA. The CDR3 DNA sequence: TGCAGCGTTGGCGCGGGAGGGCCCGTGGACAATGAGCAGTTCTTC. This encodes CSVGAGGPVDNEQFF.

The V gene is TRBV5-1, the J gene TRBJ2-2; 8 bases align to TRBD2. Looked up from germline, CDR1 is SGHRS and CDR2 is YFSETQ. V lost 4 bases, J lost 0 bases, and 5 bases stayed unmatched. This CDR3 is 16 amino acids long. The CDR3 loop is CASSISGTTNTGELFF. The CDR3 region has the DNA TGCGCCAGCAGCATTAGCGGGACTACGAACACCGGGGAGCTGTTTTTT. The complete variable domain, with remaining parts taken from reference TRBV5-1 and TRBJ2-2, reads KAGVTQTPRYLIKTRGQQVTLSCSPISGHRSVSWYQQTPGQGLQFLFEYFSETQRNKGNFPGRFSGRQFSNSRSEMNVSTLELGDSALYLCASSISGTTNTGELFFGEGSRLTVL.

V gene TRBV7-6 combines with J gene TRBJ2-7; weak D call: TRBD2 (5 bases). CDR1 and CDR2 (germline): SGHVS, FNYEAQ. This CDR3 has 17 amino acids. V shed 0 bases and J shed 2 bases, with 17 bases lying between them. The CDR3 DNA is TGTGCCAGCAGCTTAGCTAGCCCCGGCGGAGGAACCTACGAGCAGTACTTC. It is translated as CASSLASPGGGTYEQYF.

The chain combines TRBV5-5 with TRBJ1-5; 7 bases match TRBD1. Per germline, CDR1 SGHKS and CDR2 YYEKEE (reference sequence). V shed 4 bases, J shed 2 bases, and the junction held 9 bases outside the gene matches. The CDR3 extends over 16 amino acids. CDR3 sequence: CASSARQGVGNQPQHF. As DNA, the CDR3 is TGTGCCAGCAGCGCGAGACAGGGAGTAGGCAATCAGCCCCAGCATTTT. Full variable domain (missing parts from reference TRBV5-5 and TRBJ1-5): DAGVTQSPTHLIKTRGQQVTLRCSPISGHKSVSWYQQVLGQGPQFIFQYYEKEERGRGNFPDRFSARQFPNYSSELNVNALLLGDSALYLCASSARQGVGNQPQHFGDGTRLSIL.

The chain has TRBV19 and TRBJ2-1; perhaps TRBD2 as D (5 bases). The V end was cut by 6 bases, the J end by 1 base, with 10 bases between. CDR1 LNHDA and CDR2 SQIVND come from the germline V gene (reference sequence). The CDR3 sequence is 14 residues long. The CDR3 region has the DNA TGTGCCAGTAGATCTACTAGTTCCTACAATGAGCAGTTCTTC. This gives the protein CASRSTSSYNEQFF.

The chain couples TRBV28 to TRBJ2-7; tentative D call: TRBD1 (5 bases). Trimming left V 3 bases short and J 7 bases short, with 19 bases between. The CDR3 runs 15 residues. Germline V gene lookup returns CDR1 MDHEN and CDR2 SYDVKM. The CDR3 loop reads CASSFRAGMPFEQYF. The CDR3 DNA follows: TGTGCCAGCAGTTTCAGGGCAGGGATGCCTTTTGAGCAGTACTTC. The whole variable domain, remainder taken from reference TRBV28 and TRBJ2-7, is DVKVTQSSRYLVKRTGEKVFLECVQDMDHENMFWYRQDPGLGLRLIYFSYDVKMKEKGDIPEGYSVSREKKERFSLILESASTNQTSMYLCASSFRAGMPFEQYFGPGTRLTVT.

This sequence joins TRBV6-1 and TRBJ1-5; 7 nucleotides match TRBD1. From germline, CDR1 is MNHNS and CDR2 SASEGT. The junction had 10 bases not matched to a gene; V was cut back by 2 bases and J by 0 bases. The CDR3 totals 18 residues. The CDR3 spells CASSEWILQGSSNQPQHF. The DNA of the CDR3 is TGTGCCAGCAGTGAATGGATCCTACAGGGGTCTAGCAATCAGCCCCAGCATTTT.

V usage is TRBV2 and J usage is TRBJ2-2; 7 bases are shared with TRBD1. V dropped 4 bases and J dropped 7; count of bases not matched to a gene: 3. CDR3 size: 13 residues. Germline V CDR1 and CDR2: SNHLY, FYNNEI. The CDR3 DNA follows: TGTGCCAGCAGTGTTGACAGGGACGGGGAGCTGTTTTTT. This codes for CASSVDRDGELFF.

The sample holds a few counts of this clone. J is TRBJ2-7 and V is TRBV29-1, with D tentatively TRBD2 (6 bases). V was trimmed by 1 base and J by 0 bases, leaving 10 bases between them. In germline, CDR1 is SQVTM, CDR2 ANQGSEA. CDR3 length: 14 amino acids. For the CDR3, the DNA is TGCAGCGTTGAAGTGCGGGACTCCTCCTACGAGCAGTACTTC. This encodes CSVEVRDSSYEQYF.